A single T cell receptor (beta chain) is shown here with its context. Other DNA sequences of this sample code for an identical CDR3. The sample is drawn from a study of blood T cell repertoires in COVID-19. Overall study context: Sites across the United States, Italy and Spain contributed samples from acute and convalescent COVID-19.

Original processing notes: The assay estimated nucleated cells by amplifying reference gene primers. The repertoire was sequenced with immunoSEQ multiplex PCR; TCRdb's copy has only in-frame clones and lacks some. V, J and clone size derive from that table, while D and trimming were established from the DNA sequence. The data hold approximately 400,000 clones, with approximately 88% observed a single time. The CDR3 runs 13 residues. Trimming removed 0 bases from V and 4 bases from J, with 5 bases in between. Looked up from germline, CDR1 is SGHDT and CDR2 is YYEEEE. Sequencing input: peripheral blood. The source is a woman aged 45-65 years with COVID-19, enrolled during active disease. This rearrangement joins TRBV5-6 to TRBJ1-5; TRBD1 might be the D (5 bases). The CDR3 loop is CASSLAGNQPQHF. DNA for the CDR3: TGTGCCAGCAGCTTGGCAGGGAATCAGCCCCAGCATTTT.